This TCR beta chain was profiled in a study of CD8 T cells in Susac syndrome. TEMRA cells were enriched by FACS, and CD4+ and CD8+ T cells were negatively isolated. About 0.5 to 1 ug RNA was reverse transcribed with random hexamers. Each CDR3 protein is one row after TCRdb ran MiXCR on the immunoSEQ multiplex PCR reads. The sample includes 150,000 to 200,000 distinct CDR3 sequences, 90% to 96% of them seen just once. CDR1 is KGHDR and CDR2 is SFDVKD in the germline V gene. V was shortened by 2 bases and J by 9 bases, with 4 bases between the two germline ends. This CDR3 contains 11 residues. The chain couples TRBV24-1 to TRBJ2-1; D not resolved. Sequencing was performed on CD4+ T cells from PBMCs. The sequence was collected from a human donor with multiple sclerosis. The CDR3 DNA sequence: TGTGCCACCAGTGATTGGGTTGAGCAGTTCTTC. It yields the protein CATSDWVEQFF.